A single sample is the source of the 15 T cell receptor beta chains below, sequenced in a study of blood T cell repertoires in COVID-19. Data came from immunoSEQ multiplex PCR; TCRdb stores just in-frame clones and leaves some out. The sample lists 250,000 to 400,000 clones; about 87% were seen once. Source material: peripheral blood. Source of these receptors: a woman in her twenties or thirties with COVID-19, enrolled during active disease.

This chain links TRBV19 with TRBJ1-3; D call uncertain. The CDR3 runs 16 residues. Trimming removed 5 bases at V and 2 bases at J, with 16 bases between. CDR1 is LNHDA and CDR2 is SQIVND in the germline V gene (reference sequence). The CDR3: CASSPSLGRAGNTIYF. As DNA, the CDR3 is TGTGCCAGTAGTCCCTCTTTGGGGAGAGCTGGAAACACCATATATTTT.

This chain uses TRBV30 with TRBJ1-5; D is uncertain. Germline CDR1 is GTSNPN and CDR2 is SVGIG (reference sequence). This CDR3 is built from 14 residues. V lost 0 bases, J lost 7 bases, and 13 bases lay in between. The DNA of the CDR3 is TGTGCCTGGAGTGTCCGTCCACTCGGGCAGCCCCAGCATTTT. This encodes CAWSVRPLGQPQHF.

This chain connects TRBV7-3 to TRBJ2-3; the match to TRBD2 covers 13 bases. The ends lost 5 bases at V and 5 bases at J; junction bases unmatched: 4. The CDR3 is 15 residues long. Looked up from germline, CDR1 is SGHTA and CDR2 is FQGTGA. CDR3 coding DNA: TGTGCCAGCAGCCCACTAGCGGGGGGGTTAGATACGCAGTATTTT. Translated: CASSPLAGGLDTQYF.

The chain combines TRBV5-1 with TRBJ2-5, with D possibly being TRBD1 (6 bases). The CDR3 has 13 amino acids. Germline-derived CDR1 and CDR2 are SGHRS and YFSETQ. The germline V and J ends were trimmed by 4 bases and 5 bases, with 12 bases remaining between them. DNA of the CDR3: TGCGCCAGCAGCGGAACAGGGTCTGAGACCCAGTACTTC. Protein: CASSGTGSETQYF.

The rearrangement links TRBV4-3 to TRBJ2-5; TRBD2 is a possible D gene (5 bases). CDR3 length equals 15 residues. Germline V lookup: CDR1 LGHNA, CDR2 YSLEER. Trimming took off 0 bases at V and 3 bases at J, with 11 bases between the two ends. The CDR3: CASSQDGLAKETQYF. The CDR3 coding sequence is TGCGCCAGCAGCCAAGATGGCCTAGCAAAAGAGACCCAGTACTTC.

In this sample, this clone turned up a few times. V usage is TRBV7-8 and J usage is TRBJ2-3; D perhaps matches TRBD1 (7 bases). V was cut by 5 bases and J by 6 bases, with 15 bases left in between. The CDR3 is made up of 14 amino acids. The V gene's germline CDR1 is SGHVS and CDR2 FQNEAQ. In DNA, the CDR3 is TGTGCCAGCAGCCCCAGGGGGGCCCTGGATACGCAGTATTTT. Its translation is CASSPRGALDTQYF.

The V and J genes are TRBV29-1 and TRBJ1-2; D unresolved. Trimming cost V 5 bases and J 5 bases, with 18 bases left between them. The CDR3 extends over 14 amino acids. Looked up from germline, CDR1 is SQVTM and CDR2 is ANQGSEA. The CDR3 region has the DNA TGCAGCGTTTCGCGAGACAACGGAGGGTATGGCTACACCTTC. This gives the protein CSVSRDNGGYGYTF.

CDR3 in amino acids: CASSGGGRDYGYTF. The CDR3 DNA reads as TGTGCCAGCAGCGGGGGAGGGCGTGACTATGGCTACACCTTC. The genes are TRBV9 and TRBJ1-2; D gene uncertain. This CDR3 contains 14 residues. The germline gives CDR1 SGDLS, CDR2 YYNGEE. The V gene lost 3 bases and the J gene lost 3 bases, with 12 bases spanning the gap. Together with reference TRBV9 and TRBJ1-2, the CDR3 gives the full variable domain: DSGVTQTPKHLITATGQRVTLRCSPRSGDLSVYWYQQSLDQGLQFLIQYYNGEERAKGNILERFSAQQFPDLHSELNLSSLELGDSALYFCASSGGGRDYGYTFGSGTRLTVV.

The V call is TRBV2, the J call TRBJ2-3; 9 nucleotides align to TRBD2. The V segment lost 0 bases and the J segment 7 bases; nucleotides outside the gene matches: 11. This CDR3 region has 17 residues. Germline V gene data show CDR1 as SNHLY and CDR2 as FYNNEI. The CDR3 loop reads CASSEARISGGPYTQYF. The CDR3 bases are TGTGCCAGCAGTGAAGCTCGGATCAGCGGGGGGCCATATACGCAGTATTTT. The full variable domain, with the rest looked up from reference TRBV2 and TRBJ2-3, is EPEVTQTPSHQVTQMGQEVILRCVPISNHLYFYWYRQILGQKVEFLVSFYNNEISEKSEIFDDQFSVERPDGSNFTLKIRSTKLEDSAMYFCASSEARISGGPYTQYFGPGTRLTVL.

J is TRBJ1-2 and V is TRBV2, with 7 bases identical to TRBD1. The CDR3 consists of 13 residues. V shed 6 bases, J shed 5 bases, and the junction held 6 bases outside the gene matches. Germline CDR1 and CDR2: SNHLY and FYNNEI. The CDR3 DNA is TGTGCCAGCAGCTTACAGGGGCGTTATGGCTACACCTTC. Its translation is CASSLQGRYGYTF.

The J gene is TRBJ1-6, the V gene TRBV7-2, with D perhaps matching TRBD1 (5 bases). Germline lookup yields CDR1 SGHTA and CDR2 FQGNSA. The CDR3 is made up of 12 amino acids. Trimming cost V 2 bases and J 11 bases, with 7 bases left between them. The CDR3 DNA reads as TGTGCCAGCAGCTTATCAGGGCCACCCCTCCACTTT. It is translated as CASSLSGPPLHF.

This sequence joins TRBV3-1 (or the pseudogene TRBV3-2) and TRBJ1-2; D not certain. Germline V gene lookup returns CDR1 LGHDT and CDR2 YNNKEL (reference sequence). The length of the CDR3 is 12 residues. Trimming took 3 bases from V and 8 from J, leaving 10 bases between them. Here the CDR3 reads CASSHVALGYTF. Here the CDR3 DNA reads TGTGCCAGCAGCCATGTGGCTTTGGGCTACACCTTC.

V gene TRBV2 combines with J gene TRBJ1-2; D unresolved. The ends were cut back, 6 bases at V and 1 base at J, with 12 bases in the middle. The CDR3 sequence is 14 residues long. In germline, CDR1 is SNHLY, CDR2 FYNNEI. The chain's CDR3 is CASRETLNNYGYTF. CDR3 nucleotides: TGTGCCAGCAGGGAGACCCTTAATAACTATGGCTACACCTTC. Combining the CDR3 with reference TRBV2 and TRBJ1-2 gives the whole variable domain EPEVTQTPSHQVTQMGQEVILRCVPISNHLYFYWYRQILGQKVEFLVSFYNNEISEKSEIFDDQFSVERPDGSNFTLKIRSTKLEDSAMYFCASRETLNNYGYTFGSGTRLTVV.

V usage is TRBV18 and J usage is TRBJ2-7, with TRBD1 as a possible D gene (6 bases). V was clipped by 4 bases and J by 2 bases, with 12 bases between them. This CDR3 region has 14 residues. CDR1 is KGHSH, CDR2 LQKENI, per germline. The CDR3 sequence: CASSRGQQTYEQYF. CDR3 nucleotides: TGTGCCAGCTCACGTGGACAGCAAACCTACGAGCAGTACTTC.

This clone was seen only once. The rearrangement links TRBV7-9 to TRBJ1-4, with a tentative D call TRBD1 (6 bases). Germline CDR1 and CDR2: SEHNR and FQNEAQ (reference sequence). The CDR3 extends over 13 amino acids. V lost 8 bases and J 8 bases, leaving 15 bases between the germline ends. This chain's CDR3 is CASGGGVSEKLFF. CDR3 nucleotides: TGTGCCAGCGGGGGCGGAGTATCCGAAAAACTGTTTTTT.